Following are 13 T cell receptor beta chains from one sample sequenced in a study of T cell responses to AZD1222 COVID-19 vaccine. The assay was immunoSEQ multiplex PCR, and TCRdb's table has in-frame clones only and misses some. The table has 150,000 to 200,000 clones, around 93% seen once. The material was peripheral blood, obtained on day 0 of AZD1222 vaccination. Receptors were obtained from an adult in good health.

This rearrangement joins TRBV30 to TRBJ2-1; D is unresolved. Germline V gives CDR1 GTSNPN, CDR2 SVGIG (reference sequence). CDR3 length: 11 amino acids. The V end was cut by 4 bases, the J end by 9 bases, with 10 bases between. The chain's CDR3 is CAWTNWGEQFF. CDR3 sequence (DNA): TGTGCCTGGACAAATTGGGGTGAGCAGTTCTTC.

This chain connects TRBV28 to TRBJ2-3; unclear D gene. With 3 bases removed from V and 5 bases from J, the gap between germline ends came to 12 bases. The CDR3 is 14 amino acids. Germline values: CDR1 MDHEN, CDR2 SYDVKM. CDR3 nucleotide sequence: TGTGCCAGCAGTTTTTTCGGGTTGGGAGATACGCAGTATTTT. Residues: CASSFFGLGDTQYF.

This clone was detected only a few times. The chain is built from TRBV11-2 and TRBJ2-7; D might be TRBD2 (6 bases). Per the germline V gene, CDR1 is SGHAT and CDR2 is FQNNGV. The CDR3 is made up of 16 amino acids. V lost 1 base, J lost 1 base, and 14 bases lay in between. CDR3 sequence reads: CASSLVGGATSYEQYF. As DNA, the CDR3 is TGTGCCAGCAGCTTAGTTGGCGGGGCGACTTCCTACGAGCAGTACTTC.

The CDR3 DNA is TGTGCCACGTCCCGCGGACATCCGCCTTTTGGCTACACCTTC. Its translation is CATSRGHPPFGYTF. The chain joins TRBV19 to TRBJ1-2; perhaps TRBD1 as D (5 bases). Germline V gives CDR1 LNHDA, CDR2 SQIVND (reference sequence). Between the trimmed V and J ends, which lost 10 bases and 7 bases, there was a span of 22 bases. The CDR3 length is 14 residues.

The chain links TRBV18 to TRBJ2-7; possibly TRBD2 for D (5 bases). Germline assignment: CDR1 KGHSH and CDR2 LQKENI. This CDR3 has 13 residues. The ends were cut back, 3 bases at V and 3 bases at J, with 9 bases in the middle. CDR3 loop: CASSPARDYEQYF. The DNA for the CDR3 is TGTGCCAGCTCACCCGCCCGGGACTACGAGCAGTACTTC. Full variable domain (remainder filled in from reference TRBV18 and TRBJ2-7): NAGVMQNPRHLVRRRGQEARLRCSPMKGHSHVYWYRQLPEEGLKFMVYLQKENIIDESGMPKERFSAEFPKEGPSILRIQQVVRGDSAAYFCASSPARDYEQYFGPGTRLTVT.

The rearrangement uses TRBV11-2 and TRBJ1-2; D is possibly TRBD1 (5 bases). Trimming took 5 bases from V and 2 from J, leaving 12 bases between them. Germline CDR1 reads SGHAT; CDR2 reads FQNNGV. This CDR3 comprises 14 residues. CDR3 DNA: TGTGCCAGCAGCGCCGGGGGGGTGAACTATGGCTACACCTTC. This gives the protein CASSAGGVNYGYTF.

The V and J genes are TRBV27 and TRBJ1-3; the D is unclear. The length of the CDR3 is 16 residues. V was pared by 2 bases and J by 0 bases, with 11 bases between. Germline V CDR1 and CDR2: MNHEY, SMNVEV (reference sequence). The CDR3, as DNA: TGTGCCAGCAGTTTAGAAGGCGGCCGCTCTGGAAACACCATATATTTT. It translates to CASSLEGGRSGNTIYF.

V gene TRBV28 combines with J gene TRBJ2-3, with unresolved D. Deletions cut 7 bases from V and 1 base from J, with 18 bases between. The CDR3 contains 16 residues. The germline gives CDR1 MDHEN, CDR2 SYDVKM. This CDR3 is CASTRVISSGTDTQYF. The CDR3 DNA reads as TGTGCCAGCACGCGCGTAATAAGTTCGGGCACAGATACGCAGTATTTT. The variable domain in full, with the rest retrieved from reference TRBV28 and TRBJ2-3, is DVKVTQSSRYLVKRTGEKVFLECVQDMDHENMFWYRQDPGLGLRLIYFSYDVKMKEKGDIPEGYSVSREKKERFSLILESASTNQTSMYLCASTRVISSGTDTQYFGPGTRLTVL.

This chain connects TRBV15 to TRBJ2-7; 12 bases agree with TRBD2. V trimming: 0 bases; J trimming: 6 bases; junction bases outside the gene matches: 12. Germline loops: CDR1 LNHNV, CDR2 YYDKDF (reference sequence). This CDR3 has 18 amino acids. CDR3: CATSRDGLPLAGGGEQYF. CDR3 bases: TGTGCCACCAGCAGAGATGGTCTCCCTCTAGCGGGAGGGGGCGAGCAGTACTTC.

A few counts support this clone. The gene calls are TRBV6-2 or TRBV6-3 and TRBJ2-2; no reliable D call. CDR1 MNHEY and CDR2 SVGEGT come from the germline V gene. Trimming cost V 2 bases and J 6 bases, with 10 bases left between them. The CDR3 has 14 amino acids. CDR3 in amino acids: CASSYISGAGELFF. CDR3 DNA: TGTGCCAGCAGTTACATCTCTGGGGCCGGGGAGCTGTTTTTT.

The V gene is TRBV27, the J gene TRBJ1-3; D is unresolved. The CDR3 has 17 amino acids. Trimming shortened V by 4 bases and J by 0 bases, and 16 bases separated the two germline ends. CDR1 and CDR2 (germline): MNHEY, SMNVEV (reference sequence). The CDR3 DNA reads as TGTGCCAGCAGTTCATTAACAGAGAGGGCCTCTGGAAACACCATATATTTT. Its protein product is CASSSLTERASGNTIYF.

The chain uses TRBV27 and TRBJ1-4, with D possibly matching TRBD1 (5 bases). The CDR3 is made up of 16 amino acids. The V end was cut by 7 bases, the J end by 8 bases, with 23 bases between. In germline, CDR1 is MNHEY, CDR2 SMNVEV (reference sequence). CDR3 in DNA: TGTGCCAGCAAACCAGACTTTACAGGACGTTGGGAAAAACTGTTTTTT. Translated, it gives CASKPDFTGRWEKLFF. Filled out from reference TRBV27 and TRBJ1-4, the complete variable domain reads EAQVTQNPRYLITVTGKKLTVTCSQNMNHEYMSWYRQDPGLGLRQIYYSMNVEVTDKGDVPEGYKVSRKEKRNFPLILESPSPNQTSLYFCASKPDFTGRWEKLFFGSGTQLSVL.

The chain recombines TRBV13 with TRBJ2-5, with 7 positions matching TRBD1. Germline CDR1 is PRHDT and CDR2 is FYEKMQ (reference sequence). V was clipped by 6 bases and J by 3 bases; unmatched bases: 4. The CDR3 is 13 amino acids. CDR3 in DNA: TGTGCCAGCAGTTCAACAGGGGAAGAGACCCAGTACTTC. Protein sequence: CASSSTGEETQYF.